This paragraph reports one TCR beta chain. Germline values: CDR1 GTSNPN, CDR2 SVGIG (reference sequence). CDR3 length: 13 amino acids. The V gene lost 1 base and the J gene lost 6 bases, with 10 bases spanning the gap. Produced via immunoSEQ multiplex PCR; TCRdb's table is partial and in-frame only. The sample has 25,000 to 35,000 clones, 72% seen once; the top ten hold over 20%. The entry originates in a study of blood T cell repertoires in COVID-19. About the research overall: COVID-19 samples collected from the United States, Italy and Spain covered acute and convalescent phases.

This chain uses TRBV30 with TRBJ1-5, with TRBD1 as a possible D gene (5 bases). This TCR came from a boy aged 2 to 10 with active or convalescent COVID-19. Sequencing was performed on peripheral blood. Here the CDR3 reads CAWSGGGGQPQHF. In DNA, the CDR3 is TGTGCCTGGAGTGGCGGGGGAGGTCAGCCCCAGCATTTT.